These 28 T cell receptor beta chains were all obtained from the same sample, sequenced in a study of cytomegalovirus exposure and HLA in healthy donors. Primers for the PCR totalled 60 Vbeta and 13 Jbeta. Data came from immunoSEQ multiplex PCR; TCRdb stores just in-frame clones and leaves some out. The sample table includes about 160,000 clones. Sequencing was carried out using PBMCs. These receptors came from a woman in her sixties or seventies in good health and CMV-seronegative.

The chain combines TRBV11-2 with TRBJ2-7, with 9 bases aligning to TRBD2. Germline V gene lookup returns CDR1 SGHAT and CDR2 FQNNGV. Losses at the gene ends were 4 bases for V and 5 bases for J; bases not matched to a gene: 15. The CDR3 consists of 17 residues. The CDR3 DNA reads TGTGCCAGCAGCTCAAACCCCCTTTGGACTAGCGTACACGAGCAGTACTTC. Amino acids: CASSSNPLWTSVHEQYF.

This rearrangement joins TRBV7-3 to TRBJ2-5; unclear D gene. The V and J ends lost 4 bases and 3 bases respectively, with 9 bases between them. CDR3 size: 13 residues. Germline V lookup: CDR1 SGHTA, CDR2 FQGTGA. The CDR3 loop reads CASSSGPKETQYF. In DNA, the CDR3 is TGTGCCAGCAGCTCCGGTCCCAAAGAGACCCAGTACTTC.

The chain is built from TRBV10-3 and TRBJ2-5; 9 nucleotides agree with TRBD1. The CDR3 has 15 residues. The germline V gene encodes CDR1 ENHRY and CDR2 SYGVKD. With V trimmed by 2 bases and J by 2 bases, 3 bases remained unmatched. CDR3 loop: CAISEGQGIQETQYF. For the CDR3, the DNA is TGTGCCATCAGTGAGGGACAGGGGATTCAAGAGACCCAGTACTTC.

The V call is TRBV9, the J call TRBJ2-7, with 9 bases identical to TRBD2. V shed 4 bases and J 3 bases; nucleotides not matched to a gene: 5. This CDR3 is built from 14 residues. CDR1 SGDLS and CDR2 YYNGEE come from the germline V gene. The CDR3 DNA reads TGTGCCAGCAGCCCCACTAGCGGGTTCTACGAGCAGTACTTC. Amino acid sequence: CASSPTSGFYEQYF.

The J gene is TRBJ2-7, the V gene TRBV4-1; TRBD1 might be the D (6 bases). The germline V and J ends were trimmed by 6 bases and 3 bases, with 6 bases remaining between them. Germline CDR1 reads MGHRA; CDR2 reads YSYEKL. This CDR3 region has 11 residues. The CDR3 region is CASRQGYEQYF. The CDR3 DNA is TGCGCCAGCAGACAGGGCTACGAGCAGTACTTC.

V gene TRBV5-4 combines with J gene TRBJ1-2; possible D gene TRBD1, 6 bases. Trimming cost V 0 bases and J 3 bases, with 9 bases left between them. Germline V gene data show CDR1 as SGHNT and CDR2 as YYREEE (reference sequence). The CDR3 length is 14 residues. CDR3 DNA sequence: TGTGCCAGCAGCTTGGAGACAGGCGACTATGGCTACACCTTC. This translates into CASSLETGDYGYTF.

This rearrangement joins TRBV6-5 to TRBJ1-2, with unresolved D. With 2 bases removed from V and 11 bases from J, the gap between germline ends came to 9 bases. This CDR3 contains 11 residues. Germline V CDR1 and CDR2: MNHEY, SVGAGI. Written as DNA, the CDR3 is TGTGCCAGCAGTTACCTAGATGCTTACACCTTC. This gives the protein CASSYLDAYTF.

The rearrangement joins TRBV6-5 to TRBJ2-3; 9 nucleotides match TRBD1. The CDR3 spans 15 residues. V dropped 2 bases and J dropped 6; count of bases not matched to a gene: 6. Germline assignment: CDR1 MNHEY and CDR2 SVGAGI. The CDR3 nucleotides read TGTGCCAGCAGTTACGGGGGACAGGGATGGGATACGCAGTATTTT. Its translation: CASSYGGQGWDTQYF.

V usage is TRBV10-3 and J usage is TRBJ1-3; D not resolved. Germline V lookup: CDR1 ENHRY, CDR2 SYGVKD. V was pared by 0 bases and J by 0 bases, with 9 bases between. The CDR3 is 16 amino acids. This CDR3 reads CAISESRLGSGNTIYF. The CDR3 coding sequence is TGTGCCATCAGTGAGTCGAGGTTAGGCTCTGGAAACACCATATATTTT.

The rearrangement links TRBV5-1 to TRBJ2-5, with 7 positions matching TRBD1. The CDR3 extends over 15 amino acids. Per germline, CDR1 SGHRS and CDR2 YFSETQ. The V and J ends lost 3 bases and 1 base, in that order; junction bases with no gene match: 6. CDR3 sequence reads: CASSSTGASQETQYF. In DNA form, the CDR3 reads TGCGCCAGCAGCTCCACAGGGGCCTCCCAAGAGACCCAGTACTTC.

The genes are TRBV2 and TRBJ1-2; possible D gene TRBD1, 5 bases. Germline CDR1 and CDR2: SNHLY and FYNNEI. V was cut by 7 bases and J by 0 bases, with 18 bases left in between. The CDR3 spans 16 residues. The CDR3 reads CASTPSGTGANYGYTF. The CDR3 DNA sequence: TGTGCCAGCACCCCCTCGGGGACGGGAGCTAACTATGGCTACACCTTC.

V is TRBV7-9 and J is TRBJ1-4, with D possibly being TRBD1 (6 bases). The CDR3 covers 18 residues. Germline V gene sequence: CDR1 SEHNR, CDR2 FQNEAQ (reference sequence). V was clipped by 1 base and J by 0 bases, with 15 bases between them. For the CDR3, the DNA is TGTGCCAGCAGCTTAGGCCAGGGGAGGGGAGCAACTAATGAAAAACTGTTTTTT. The encoded protein is CASSLGQGRGATNEKLFF.

In DNA, the CDR3 is TGCGCCAGCAGCCATCCGGGACTAGAACGCGATGAGCAGTTCTTC. Its translation: CASSHPGLERDEQFF. The genes are TRBV4-1 and TRBJ2-1, with 8 nucleotides matching TRBD2. The CDR3 loop spans 15 amino acids. Losses at the gene ends were 3 bases for V and 8 bases for J; bases not matched to a gene: 9. The germline V gene has CDR1 MGHRA and CDR2 YSYEKL.

This chain joins TRBV7-9 and TRBJ1-5, with D tentatively TRBD1 (5 bases). The CDR3 runs to 16 residues. The germline V and J ends were trimmed by 0 bases and 2 bases, with 11 bases remaining between them. The germline gives CDR1 SEHNR, CDR2 FQNEAQ (reference sequence). The CDR3 sequence is CASSLAGRGGNQPQHF. The CDR3 DNA reads as TGTGCCAGCAGCTTAGCGGGCCGGGGGGGCAATCAGCCCCAGCATTTT.

The CDR3 reads CASTRGGNTEAFF. The CDR3 DNA follows: TGTGCCAGCACCCGGGGGGGCAACACTGAAGCTTTCTTT. V gene TRBV6-5 combines with J gene TRBJ1-1; D is possibly TRBD1 (6 bases). The CDR3 sequence is 13 residues long. Germline V gives CDR1 MNHEY, CDR2 SVGAGI. V was clipped by 7 bases and J by 2 bases, with 11 bases between them.

As DNA, the CDR3 is TGTGCCAGCTCTCGGACTATCCAAGAGACCCAGTACTTC. The encoded protein is CASSRTIQETQYF. The chain is built from TRBV18 and TRBJ2-5; tentative D call: TRBD2 (6 bases). Germline V gives CDR1 KGHSH, CDR2 LQKENI. This CDR3 has 13 amino acids. V dropped 6 bases and J dropped 1 base, with 9 bases sitting between them.

The chain couples TRBV27 to TRBJ1-2, with 8 bases matching TRBD1. V lost 5 bases, J lost 3 bases, and 8 bases stayed unmatched. The CDR3 is made up of 15 amino acids. CDR1 MNHEY and CDR2 SMNVEV come from the germline V gene (reference sequence). DNA for the CDR3: TGTGCCAGCAGTCGAGAGACAGGGGCCTACTATGGCTACACCTTC. Amino acid sequence: CASSRETGAYYGYTF.

The rearrangement uses TRBV7-2 and TRBJ2-7, with 12 positions matching TRBD2. The CDR3 covers 16 residues. V lost 0 bases and J lost 6; bases outside the gene matches: 6. Looked up from germline, CDR1 is SGHTA and CDR2 is FQGNSA. Written as DNA, the CDR3 is TGTGCCAGCAGCTTAGCCTCTAGCGGGGGGGCGTCCGAGCAGTACTTC. It translates to CASSLASSGGASEQYF.

The genes are TRBV5-1 and TRBJ2-1; 12 bases are shared with TRBD2. Germline values: CDR1 SGHRS, CDR2 YFSETQ. The CDR3 loop spans 19 amino acids. Trimming cost V 1 base and J 7 bases; bases outside gene matches: 15. CDR3 residues: CASSLTSSGRAGMRNEQFF. DNA of the CDR3: TGCGCCAGCAGCTTGACGTCTAGCGGGAGGGCCGGTATGAGGAATGAGCAGTTCTTC.

V gene TRBV5-4 combines with J gene TRBJ2-7; D is possibly TRBD1 (5 bases). This CDR3 is built from 15 residues. CDR1 is SGHNT, CDR2 YYREEE, per germline (reference sequence). V was cut by 0 bases and J by 2 bases, with 12 bases left in between. Here the CDR3 DNA reads TGTGCCAGCAGCTTGGAGGCAGGGTTAGCCTACGAGCAGTACTTC. Protein product: CASSLEAGLAYEQYF.

The chain carries TRBV19 and TRBJ2-7, with D maybe TRBD2 (7 bases). Looked up from germline, CDR1 is LNHDA and CDR2 is SQIVND (reference sequence). The CDR3 loop spans 14 amino acids. V was shortened by 2 bases and J by 6 bases, with 14 bases between the two germline ends. The chain's CDR3 is CASSISGGGGEQYF. CDR3 DNA sequence: TGTGCCAGTAGTATATCTGGAGGGGGGGGCGAGCAGTACTTC.

The rearrangement joins TRBV7-3 to TRBJ2-7; 7 nucleotides align to TRBD2. Germline V gives CDR1 SGHTA, CDR2 FQGTGA. Trimming took 2 bases from V and 6 from J; bases not matched to a gene: 10. CDR3 length equals 15 residues. CDR3 residues: CASSLLGGSSLEQYF. In DNA form, the CDR3 reads TGTGCCAGCAGCTTATTAGGCGGGAGCTCCCTCGAGCAGTACTTC.

The V gene is TRBV2, the J gene TRBJ2-7; 11 bases map to TRBD2. Germline V gene lookup returns CDR1 SNHLY and CDR2 FYNNEI. J was trimmed by 0 bases and V by 5 bases; bases with no gene match: 3. CDR3 length equals 15 residues. The CDR3 DNA reads as TGTGCCAGCAGTCCCACTAGCGGGAGCTCCTACGAGCAGTACTTC. Translated: CASSPTSGSSYEQYF. The full variable domain, with the rest looked up from reference TRBV2 and TRBJ2-7, is EPEVTQTPSHQVTQMGQEVILRCVPISNHLYFYWYRQILGQKVEFLVSFYNNEISEKSEIFDDQFSVERPDGSNFTLKIRSTKLEDSAMYFCASSPTSGSSYEQYFGPGTRLTVT.

The V gene is TRBV28, the J gene TRBJ1-2; D is unclear. This CDR3 spans 14 amino acids. The germline V gene has CDR1 MDHEN and CDR2 SYDVKM. Deletions cut 4 bases from V and 8 bases from J, with 17 bases between. The CDR3 loop is CASSSHRKGTGYTF. For the CDR3, the DNA is TGTGCCAGCAGTTCCCACAGAAAAGGAACGGGCTACACCTTC.

The chain couples TRBV19 to TRBJ2-2; 10 bases match TRBD1. Germline values: CDR1 LNHDA, CDR2 SQIVND (reference sequence). This CDR3 comprises 16 residues. J lost 7 bases, V lost 6 bases, and 11 bases had no gene match. CDR3 DNA: TGTGCCAGTAGAGTGACAGGGGGCGCTTTTGGCGGGGAGCTGTTTTTT. It yields the protein CASRVTGGAFGGELFF.

This chain links TRBV19 with TRBJ2-7, with a possible D match to TRBD1 (6 bases). Trimming left V 6 bases short and J 5 bases short, with 20 bases between. This CDR3 has 15 residues. Germline CDR1 reads LNHDA; CDR2 reads SQIVND (reference sequence). The CDR3 DNA reads as TGTGCCAGTAGGGCTGAGGACAGTAGGTTAAACGAGCAGTACTTC. Protein sequence: CASRAEDSRLNEQYF.

The J gene is TRBJ1-4, the V gene TRBV7-8; TRBD1 aligns across 8 bases. This CDR3 has 16 residues. In germline, CDR1 is SGHVS, CDR2 FQNEAQ. With 6 bases clipped from V and 6 bases from J, the junction kept 12 bases outside the gene matches. The CDR3 loop reads CASRNNRGGVYEKLFF. The CDR3 nucleotides are TGTGCCAGCAGAAACAACAGGGGGGGGGTTTATGAAAAACTGTTTTTT.

The genes are TRBV27 and TRBJ2-7, with 9 bases identical to TRBD1. Germline loops: CDR1 MNHEY, CDR2 SMNVEV (reference sequence). The CDR3 runs to 14 residues. J was trimmed by 4 bases and V by 6 bases; bases with no gene match: 7. The CDR3 bases are TGTGCCAGCAGATTACTACAGGGGGCGTACGAGCAGTACTTC. This translates into CASRLLQGAYEQYF.